This T cell receptor beta chain was recorded in a study of beta chain features in type 1 diabetes. At the level of the study: Patients did not differ from healthy donors in age, gender or cell yield. Points from the study as a whole: Researchers report that Type 1 diabetes patients had moderately but significantly shorter TCRB CDR3s across all four CD4+ subsets. Researchers could not determine here whether HLA type influences TCRB rearrangement.

Sequenced material consisted of expressed TCRB transcripts (all of the isolated RNA was reverse transcribed). Sequencing was performed with immunoSEQ multiplex PCR; in TCRdb, only in-frame clones are kept and a portion is missing. Of about 270,000 clones listed, around an eighth are singletons. This clone turned up a few times. The antigen is unknown. The junction departs from the called germline gene at one end, perhaps through a read error. This receptor was obtained from a man in his thirties or forties with type 1 diabetes. Sequenced input: naive CD4+ T cells from blood.

The CDR3 DNA reads as TGTGCCAGCAGCTTGTTGCGGAACGCCGGGGAGCTGTTTTTT. This sequence encodes CASSLLRNAGELFF. The J gene is TRBJ2-2, the V gene TRBV13; D unresolved. There are 14 residues in the CDR3. The germline V gene has CDR1 PRHDT and CDR2 FYEKMQ (reference sequence).